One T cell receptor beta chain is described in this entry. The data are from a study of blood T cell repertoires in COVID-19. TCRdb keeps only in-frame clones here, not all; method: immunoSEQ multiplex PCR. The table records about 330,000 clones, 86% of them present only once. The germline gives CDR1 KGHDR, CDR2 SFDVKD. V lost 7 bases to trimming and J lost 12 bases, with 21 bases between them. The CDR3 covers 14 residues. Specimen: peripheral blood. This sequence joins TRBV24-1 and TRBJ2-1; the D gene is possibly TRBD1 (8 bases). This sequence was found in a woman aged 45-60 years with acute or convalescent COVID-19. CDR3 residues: CATSVQGGHWGQFF. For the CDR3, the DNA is TGTGCCACCAGCGTACAGGGGGGGCACTGGGGGCAGTTCTTC.